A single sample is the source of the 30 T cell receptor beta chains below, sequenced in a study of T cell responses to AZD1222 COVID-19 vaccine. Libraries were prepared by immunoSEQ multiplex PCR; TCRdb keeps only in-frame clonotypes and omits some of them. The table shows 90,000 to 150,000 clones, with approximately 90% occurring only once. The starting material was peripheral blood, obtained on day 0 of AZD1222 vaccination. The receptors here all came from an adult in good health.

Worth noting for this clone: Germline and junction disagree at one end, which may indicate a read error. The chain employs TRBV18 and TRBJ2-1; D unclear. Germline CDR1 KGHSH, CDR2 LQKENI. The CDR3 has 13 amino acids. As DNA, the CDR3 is TGTGCCAGCTCACGACGAATTTCGGATGAGCAGATCTTC. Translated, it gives CASSRRISDEQIF. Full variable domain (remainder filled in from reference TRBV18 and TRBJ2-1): NAGVMQNPRHLVRRRGQEARLRCSPMKGHSHVYWYRQLPEEGLKFMVYLQKENIIDESGMPKERFSAEFPKEGPSILRIQQVVRGDSAAYFCASSRRISDEQIFGPGTRLTVL.

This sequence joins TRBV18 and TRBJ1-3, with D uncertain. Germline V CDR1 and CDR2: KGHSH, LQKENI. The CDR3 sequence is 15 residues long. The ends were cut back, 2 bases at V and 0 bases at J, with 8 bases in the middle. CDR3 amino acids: CASSPGVGSGNTIYF. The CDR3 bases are TGTGCCAGCTCACCAGGGGTGGGCTCTGGAAACACCATATATTTT.

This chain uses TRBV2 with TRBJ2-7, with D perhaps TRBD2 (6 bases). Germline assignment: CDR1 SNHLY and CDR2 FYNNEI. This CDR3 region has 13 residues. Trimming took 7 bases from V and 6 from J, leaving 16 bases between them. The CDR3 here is CASTVGGKGEQYF. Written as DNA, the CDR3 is TGTGCCAGCACGGTCGGGGGAAAAGGCGAGCAGTACTTC.

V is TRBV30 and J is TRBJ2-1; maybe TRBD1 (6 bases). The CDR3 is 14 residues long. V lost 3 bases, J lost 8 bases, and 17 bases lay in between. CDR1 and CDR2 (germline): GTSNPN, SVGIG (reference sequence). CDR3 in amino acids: CAWSIGGSGDEQFF. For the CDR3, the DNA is TGTGCCTGGAGCATAGGGGGATCAGGGGATGAGCAGTTCTTC.

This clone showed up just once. CDR3 nucleotide sequence: TGCGCCAGCAGCTCCCGGACGGGAAATTCACCCCTCCACTTT. Translation: CASSSRTGNSPLHF. This rearrangement joins TRBV5-1 to TRBJ1-6; D gene unclear. V was clipped by 3 bases and J by 7 bases, with 11 bases between them. Looked up from germline, CDR1 is SGHRS and CDR2 is YFSETQ. The CDR3 contains 14 residues.

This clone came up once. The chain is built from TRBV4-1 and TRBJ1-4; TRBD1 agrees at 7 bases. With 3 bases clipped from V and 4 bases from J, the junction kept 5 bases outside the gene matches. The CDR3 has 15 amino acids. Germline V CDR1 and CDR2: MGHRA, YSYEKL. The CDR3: CASSQGDRDNEKLFF. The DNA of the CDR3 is TGCGCCAGCAGCCAGGGAGACAGGGATAATGAAAAACTGTTTTTT.

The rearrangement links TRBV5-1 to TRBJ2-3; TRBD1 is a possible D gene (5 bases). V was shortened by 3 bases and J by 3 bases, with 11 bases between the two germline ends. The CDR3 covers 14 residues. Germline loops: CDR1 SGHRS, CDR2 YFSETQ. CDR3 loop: CASSSGRPTDTQYF. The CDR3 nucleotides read TGCGCCAGCAGCTCAGGGCGCCCGACAGATACGCAGTATTTT.

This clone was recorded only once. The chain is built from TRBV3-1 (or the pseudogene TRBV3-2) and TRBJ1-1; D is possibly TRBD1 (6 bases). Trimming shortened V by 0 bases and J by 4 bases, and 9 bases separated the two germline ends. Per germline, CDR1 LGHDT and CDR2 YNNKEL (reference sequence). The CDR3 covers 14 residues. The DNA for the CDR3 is TGTGCCAGCAGCCAAGAAGTCAGGGGCACTGAAGCTTTCTTT. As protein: CASSQEVRGTEAFF.

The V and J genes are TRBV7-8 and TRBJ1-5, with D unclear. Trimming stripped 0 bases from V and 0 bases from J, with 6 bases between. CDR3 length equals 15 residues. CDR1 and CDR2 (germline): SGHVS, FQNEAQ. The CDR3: CASSLAYYSNQPQHF. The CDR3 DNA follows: TGTGCCAGCAGCTTAGCCTATTATAGCAATCAGCCCCAGCATTTT.

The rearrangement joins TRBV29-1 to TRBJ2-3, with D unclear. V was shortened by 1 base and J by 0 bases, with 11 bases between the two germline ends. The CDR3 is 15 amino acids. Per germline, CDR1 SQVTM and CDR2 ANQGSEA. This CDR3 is CSVEAIASSTDTQYF. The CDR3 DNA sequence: TGCAGCGTTGAAGCCATAGCATCTAGCACAGATACGCAGTATTTT.

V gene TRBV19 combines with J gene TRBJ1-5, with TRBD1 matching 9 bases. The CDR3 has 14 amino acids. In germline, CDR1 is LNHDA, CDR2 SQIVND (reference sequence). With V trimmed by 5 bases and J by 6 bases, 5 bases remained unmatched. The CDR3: CASSVTGGSQPQHF. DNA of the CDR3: TGTGCCAGTAGTGTGACAGGGGGTTCTCAGCCCCAGCATTTT.

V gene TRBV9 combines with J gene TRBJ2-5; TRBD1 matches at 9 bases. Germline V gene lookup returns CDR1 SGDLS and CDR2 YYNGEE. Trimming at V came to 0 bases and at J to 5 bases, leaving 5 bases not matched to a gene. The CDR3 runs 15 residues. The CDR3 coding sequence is TGTGCCAGCAGCGTAGTGGGACAGGGTACGGAGACCCAGTACTTC. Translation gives CASSVVGQGTETQYF.

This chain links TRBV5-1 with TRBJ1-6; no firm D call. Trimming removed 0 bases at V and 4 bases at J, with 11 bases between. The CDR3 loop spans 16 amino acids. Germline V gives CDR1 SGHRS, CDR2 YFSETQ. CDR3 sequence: CASSLAAGLYNSPLHF. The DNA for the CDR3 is TGCGCCAGCAGCTTGGCCGCCGGACTTTATAATTCACCCCTCCACTTT. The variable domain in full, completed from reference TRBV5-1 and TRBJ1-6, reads KAGVTQTPRYLIKTRGQQVTLSCSPISGHRSVSWYQQTPGQGLQFLFEYFSETQRNKGNFPGRFSGRQFSNSRSEMNVSTLELGDSALYLCASSLAAGLYNSPLHFGNGTRLTVT.

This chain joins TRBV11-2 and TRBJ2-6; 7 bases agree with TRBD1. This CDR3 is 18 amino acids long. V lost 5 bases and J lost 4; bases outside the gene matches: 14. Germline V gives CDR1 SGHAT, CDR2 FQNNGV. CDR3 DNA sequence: TGTGCCAGCAGCCCCATTGGGACAGCCCTAGCCGGGGCCAACGTCCTGACTTTC. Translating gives CASSPIGTALAGANVLTF.

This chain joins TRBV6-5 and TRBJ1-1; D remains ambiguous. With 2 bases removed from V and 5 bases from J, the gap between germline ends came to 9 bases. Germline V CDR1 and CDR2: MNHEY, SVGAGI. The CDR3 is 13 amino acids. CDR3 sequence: CASSYGLGTEAFF. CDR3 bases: TGTGCCAGCAGTTACGGGCTAGGGACTGAAGCTTTCTTT.

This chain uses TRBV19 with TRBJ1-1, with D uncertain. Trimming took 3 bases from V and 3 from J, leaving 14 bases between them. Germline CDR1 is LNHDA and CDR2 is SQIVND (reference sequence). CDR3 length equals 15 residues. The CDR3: CASSIRRETYTEAFF. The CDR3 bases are TGTGCCAGTAGTATCAGGAGAGAGACATACACTGAAGCTTTCTTT.

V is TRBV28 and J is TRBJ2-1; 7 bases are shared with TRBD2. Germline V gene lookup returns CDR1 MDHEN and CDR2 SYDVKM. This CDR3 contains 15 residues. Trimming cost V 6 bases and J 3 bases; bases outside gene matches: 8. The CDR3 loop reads CASSAGASGYNEQFF. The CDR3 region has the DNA TGTGCCAGCAGCGCCGGGGCTAGCGGCTACAATGAGCAGTTCTTC.

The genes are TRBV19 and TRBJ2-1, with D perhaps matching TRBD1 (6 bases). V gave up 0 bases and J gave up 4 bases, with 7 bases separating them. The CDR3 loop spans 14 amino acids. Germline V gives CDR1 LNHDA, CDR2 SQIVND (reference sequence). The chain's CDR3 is CASSIEDRYNEQFF. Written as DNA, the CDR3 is TGTGCCAGTAGTATAGAGGACAGATACAATGAGCAGTTCTTC.

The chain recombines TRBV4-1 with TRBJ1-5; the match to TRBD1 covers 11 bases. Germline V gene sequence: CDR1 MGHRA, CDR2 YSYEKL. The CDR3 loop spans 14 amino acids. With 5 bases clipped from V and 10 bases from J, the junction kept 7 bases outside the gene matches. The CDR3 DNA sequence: TGCGCCAGCAGCTACGGACAGGGGGCAAGTCCCCAGCATTTT. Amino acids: CASSYGQGASPQHF.

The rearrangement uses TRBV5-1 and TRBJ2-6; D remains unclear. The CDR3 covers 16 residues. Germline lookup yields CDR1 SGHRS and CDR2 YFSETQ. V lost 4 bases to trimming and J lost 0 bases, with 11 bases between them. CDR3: CASSVDGDSGANVLTF. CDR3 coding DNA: TGCGCCAGCAGCGTTGATGGGGACTCTGGGGCCAACGTCCTGACTTTC.

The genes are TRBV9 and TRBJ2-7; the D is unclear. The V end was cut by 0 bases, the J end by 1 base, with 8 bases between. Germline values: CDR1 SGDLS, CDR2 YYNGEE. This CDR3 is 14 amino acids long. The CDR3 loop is CASSVGVDSYEQYF. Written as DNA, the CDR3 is TGTGCCAGCAGCGTAGGGGTGGATTCCTACGAGCAGTACTTC.

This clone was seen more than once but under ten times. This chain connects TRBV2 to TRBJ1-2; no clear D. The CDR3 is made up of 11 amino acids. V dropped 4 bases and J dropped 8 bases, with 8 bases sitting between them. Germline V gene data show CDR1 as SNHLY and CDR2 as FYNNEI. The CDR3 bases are TGTGCCAGCAGTGTCTTAGACGGCTACACCTTC. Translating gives CASSVLDGYTF. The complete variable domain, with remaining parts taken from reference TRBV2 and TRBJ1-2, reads EPEVTQTPSHQVTQMGQEVILRCVPISNHLYFYWYRQILGQKVEFLVSFYNNEISEKSEIFDDQFSVERPDGSNFTLKIRSTKLEDSAMYFCASSVLDGYTFGSGTRLTVV.

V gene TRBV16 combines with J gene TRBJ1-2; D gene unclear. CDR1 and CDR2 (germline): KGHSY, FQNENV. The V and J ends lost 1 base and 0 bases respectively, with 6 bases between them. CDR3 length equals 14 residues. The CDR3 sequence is CASSQYGSNYGYTF. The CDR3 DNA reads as TGTGCCAGCAGCCAATATGGATCTAACTATGGCTACACCTTC.

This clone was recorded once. The DNA of the CDR3 is TGCGCCAGCAGCCCGACCGGGCCTTTCGCTGGTGAAGCTTTCTTT. It specifies CASSPTGPFAGEAFF. The chain has TRBV5-1 and TRBJ1-1, with D unresolved. Trimming took 4 bases from V and 7 from J, leaving 20 bases between them. Looked up from germline, CDR1 is SGHRS and CDR2 is YFSETQ. The CDR3 consists of 15 residues.

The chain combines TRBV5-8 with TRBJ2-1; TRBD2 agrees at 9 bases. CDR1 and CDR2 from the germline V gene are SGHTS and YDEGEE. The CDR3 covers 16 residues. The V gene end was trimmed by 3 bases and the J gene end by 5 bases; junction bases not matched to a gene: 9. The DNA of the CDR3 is TGTGCCAGCAGCTCCATAGCGGGAGACTCTAACAATGAGCAGTTCTTC. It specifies CASSSIAGDSNNEQFF.

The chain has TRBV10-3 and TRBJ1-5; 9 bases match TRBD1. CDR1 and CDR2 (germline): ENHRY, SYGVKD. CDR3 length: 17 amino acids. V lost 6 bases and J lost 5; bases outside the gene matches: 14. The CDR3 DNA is TGTGCCATCAGCGAAGGGCCGGGAGGACAGGGGTATCAGCCCCAGCATTTT. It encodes CAISEGPGGQGYQPQHF.

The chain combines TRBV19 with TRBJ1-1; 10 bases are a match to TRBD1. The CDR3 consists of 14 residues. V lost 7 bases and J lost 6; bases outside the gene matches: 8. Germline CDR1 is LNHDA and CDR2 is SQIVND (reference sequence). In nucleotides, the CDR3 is TGTGCCAGTATTCGGACAGGGGGAATTCCTGAAGCTTTCTTT. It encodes CASIRTGGIPEAFF.

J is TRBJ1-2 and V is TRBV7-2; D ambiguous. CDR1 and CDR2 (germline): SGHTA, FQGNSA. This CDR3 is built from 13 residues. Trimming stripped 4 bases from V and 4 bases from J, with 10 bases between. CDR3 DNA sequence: TGTGCCAGCAGCTCTACAGTGGTCTATGGCTACACCTTC. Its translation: CASSSTVVYGYTF.

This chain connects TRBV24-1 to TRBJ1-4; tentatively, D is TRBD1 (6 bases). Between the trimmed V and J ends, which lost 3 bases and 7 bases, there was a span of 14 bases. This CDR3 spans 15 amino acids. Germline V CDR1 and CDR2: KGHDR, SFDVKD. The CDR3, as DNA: TGTGCCACCAGTGATGCACAGGGAGAGGGTGAAAAACTGTTTTTT. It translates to CATSDAQGEGEKLFF.

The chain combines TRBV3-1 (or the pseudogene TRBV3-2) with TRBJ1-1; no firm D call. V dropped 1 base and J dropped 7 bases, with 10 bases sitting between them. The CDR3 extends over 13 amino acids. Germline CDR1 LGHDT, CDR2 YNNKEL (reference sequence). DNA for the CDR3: TGTGCCAGCAGCCAAGTATCGGGAGTTGAAGCTTTCTTT. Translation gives CASSQVSGVEAFF.